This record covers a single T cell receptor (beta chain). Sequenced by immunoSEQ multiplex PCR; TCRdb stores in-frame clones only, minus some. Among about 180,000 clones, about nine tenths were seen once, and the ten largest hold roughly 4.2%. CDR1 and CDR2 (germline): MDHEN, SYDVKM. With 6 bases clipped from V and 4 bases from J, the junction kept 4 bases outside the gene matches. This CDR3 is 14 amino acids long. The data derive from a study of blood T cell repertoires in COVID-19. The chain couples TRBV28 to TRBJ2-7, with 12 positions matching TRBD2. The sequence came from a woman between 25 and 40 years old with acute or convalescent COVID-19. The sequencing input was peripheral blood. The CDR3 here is CASRELAGGYEQYF. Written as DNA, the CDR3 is TGTGCCAGCAGAGAACTAGCGGGAGGATACGAGCAGTACTTC.